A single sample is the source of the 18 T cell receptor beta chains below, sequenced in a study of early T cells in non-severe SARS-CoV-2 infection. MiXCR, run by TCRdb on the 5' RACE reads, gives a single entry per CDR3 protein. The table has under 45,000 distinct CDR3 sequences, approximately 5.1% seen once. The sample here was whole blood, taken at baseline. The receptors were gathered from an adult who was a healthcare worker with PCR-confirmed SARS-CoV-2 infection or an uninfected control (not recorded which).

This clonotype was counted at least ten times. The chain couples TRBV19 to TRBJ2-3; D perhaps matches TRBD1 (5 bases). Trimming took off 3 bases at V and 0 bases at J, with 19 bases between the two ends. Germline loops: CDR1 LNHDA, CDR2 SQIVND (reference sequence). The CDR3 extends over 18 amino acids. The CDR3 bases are TGTGCCAGTAGTATTCGAGGCAGGGAAACTCCTAGCACAGATACGCAGTATTTT. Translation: CASSIRGRETPSTDTQYF.

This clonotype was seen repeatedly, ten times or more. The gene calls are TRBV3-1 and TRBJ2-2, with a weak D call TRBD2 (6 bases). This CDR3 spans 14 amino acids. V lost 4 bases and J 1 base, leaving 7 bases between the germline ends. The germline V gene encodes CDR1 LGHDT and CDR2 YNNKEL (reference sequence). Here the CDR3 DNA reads TGTGCCAGCAGCCGGGACTTGAACACCGGGGAGCTGTTTTTT. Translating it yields CASSRDLNTGELFF.

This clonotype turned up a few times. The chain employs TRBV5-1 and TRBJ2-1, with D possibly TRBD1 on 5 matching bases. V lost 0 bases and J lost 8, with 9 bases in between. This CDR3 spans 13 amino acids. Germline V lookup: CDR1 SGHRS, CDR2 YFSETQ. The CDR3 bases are TGCGCCAGCAGCTTGGCCTGGGGCTATGAGCAGTTCTTC. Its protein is CASSLAWGYEQFF. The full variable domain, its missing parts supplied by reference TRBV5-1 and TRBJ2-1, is KAGVTQTPRYLIKTRGQQVTLSCSPISGHRSVSWYQQTPGQGLQFLFEYFSETQRNKGNFPGRFSGRQFSNSRSEMNVSTLELGDSALYLCASSLAWGYEQFFGPGTRLTVL.

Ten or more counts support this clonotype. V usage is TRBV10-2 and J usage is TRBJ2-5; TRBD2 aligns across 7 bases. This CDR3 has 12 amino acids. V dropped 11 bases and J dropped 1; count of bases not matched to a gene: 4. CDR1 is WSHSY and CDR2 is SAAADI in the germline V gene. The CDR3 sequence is CAARGVQETQYF. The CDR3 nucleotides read TGCGCCGCCCGGGGGGTCCAAGAGACCCAGTACTTC.

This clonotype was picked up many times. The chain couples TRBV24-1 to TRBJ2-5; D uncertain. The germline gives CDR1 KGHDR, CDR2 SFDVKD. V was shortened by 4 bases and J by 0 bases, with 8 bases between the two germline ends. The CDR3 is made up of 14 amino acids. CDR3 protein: CATSEQDYQETQYF. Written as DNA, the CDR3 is TGTGCCACCAGTGAACAAGACTACCAAGAGACCCAGTACTTC.

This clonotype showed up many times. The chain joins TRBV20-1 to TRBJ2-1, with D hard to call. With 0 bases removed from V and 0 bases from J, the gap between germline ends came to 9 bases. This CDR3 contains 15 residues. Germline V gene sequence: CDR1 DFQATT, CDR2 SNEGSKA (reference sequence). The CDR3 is CSARDGAYSYNEQFF. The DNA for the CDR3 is TGCAGTGCTAGAGATGGCGCCTACTCCTACAATGAGCAGTTCTTC.

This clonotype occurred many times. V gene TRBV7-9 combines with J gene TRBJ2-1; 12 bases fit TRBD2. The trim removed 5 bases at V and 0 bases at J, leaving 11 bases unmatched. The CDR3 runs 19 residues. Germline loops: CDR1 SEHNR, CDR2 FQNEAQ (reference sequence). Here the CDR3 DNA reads TGTGCCAGCAGCGACCTTCTAGCGGGAGGGGTAGGCTCCTACAATGAGCAGTTCTTC. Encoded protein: CASSDLLAGGVGSYNEQFF.

The CDR3 reads CSAAPGGDGYTF. The CDR3 DNA is TGCAGCGCCGCCCCGGGCGGAGATGGCTACACCTTC. The chain employs TRBV29-1 and TRBJ1-2, with D unresolved. V was clipped by 7 bases and J by 6 bases, with 15 bases between them. In germline, CDR1 is SQVTM, CDR2 ANQGSEA. The CDR3 contains 12 residues.

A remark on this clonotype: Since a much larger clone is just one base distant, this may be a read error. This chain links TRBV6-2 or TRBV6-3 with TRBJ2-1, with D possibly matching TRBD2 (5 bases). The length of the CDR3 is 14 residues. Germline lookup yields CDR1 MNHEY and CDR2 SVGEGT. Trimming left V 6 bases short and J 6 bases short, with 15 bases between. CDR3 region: CASRAIGKVNEQFF. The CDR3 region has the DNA TGTGCCAGCAGGGCTATCGGGAAGGTCAATGAGCAGTTCTTC.

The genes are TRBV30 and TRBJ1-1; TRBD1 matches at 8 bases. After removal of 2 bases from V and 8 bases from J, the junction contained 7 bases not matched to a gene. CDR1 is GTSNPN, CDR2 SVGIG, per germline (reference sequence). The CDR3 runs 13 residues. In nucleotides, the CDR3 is TGTGCCTGGAGTCCAGGGGGCGCGGGAGAAGCTTTCTTT. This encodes CAWSPGGAGEAFF.

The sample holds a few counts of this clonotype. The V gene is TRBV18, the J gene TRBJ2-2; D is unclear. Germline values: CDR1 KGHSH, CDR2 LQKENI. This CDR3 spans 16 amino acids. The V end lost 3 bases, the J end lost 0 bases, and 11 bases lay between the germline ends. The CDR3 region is CASSPHPQSNTGELFF. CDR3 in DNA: TGTGCCAGCTCACCCCACCCCCAGTCGAACACCGGGGAGCTGTTTTTT.

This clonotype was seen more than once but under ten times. The CDR3 sequence is CSARDGLVGTDTQYF. DNA for the CDR3: TGCAGTGCTAGAGATGGCCTAGTTGGCACAGATACGCAGTATTTT. The chain carries TRBV20-1 and TRBJ2-3; D ambiguous. With 0 bases removed from V and 1 base from J, the gap between germline ends came to 11 bases. The germline gives CDR1 DFQATT, CDR2 SNEGSKA (reference sequence). CDR3 size: 15 residues.

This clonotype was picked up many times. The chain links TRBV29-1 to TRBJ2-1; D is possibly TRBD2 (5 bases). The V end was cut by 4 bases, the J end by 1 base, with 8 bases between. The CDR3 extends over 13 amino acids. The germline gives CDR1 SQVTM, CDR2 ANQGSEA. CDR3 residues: CSVGLASYNEQFF. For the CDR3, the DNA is TGCAGCGTTGGGTTAGCGTCCTACAATGAGCAGTTCTTC.

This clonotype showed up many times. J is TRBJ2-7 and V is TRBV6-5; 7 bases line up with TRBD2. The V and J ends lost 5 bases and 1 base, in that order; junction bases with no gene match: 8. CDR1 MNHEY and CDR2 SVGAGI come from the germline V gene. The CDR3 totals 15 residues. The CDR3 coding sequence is TGTGCCAGCAGTCCGCTAGCGGCGACTTCCTACGAGCAGTACTTC. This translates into CASSPLAATSYEQYF.

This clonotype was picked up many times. CDR3 in amino acids: CASSTTGHQETQYF. CDR3 nucleotide sequence: TGTGCCAGCAGCACGACAGGGCACCAAGAGACCCAGTACTTC. This sequence joins TRBV7-2 and TRBJ2-5; 7 nucleotides agree with TRBD1. The germline CDR1 and CDR2 sequences are SGHTA and FQGNSA. The CDR3 contains 14 residues. With V trimmed by 5 bases and J by 0 bases, 3 bases remained unmatched.

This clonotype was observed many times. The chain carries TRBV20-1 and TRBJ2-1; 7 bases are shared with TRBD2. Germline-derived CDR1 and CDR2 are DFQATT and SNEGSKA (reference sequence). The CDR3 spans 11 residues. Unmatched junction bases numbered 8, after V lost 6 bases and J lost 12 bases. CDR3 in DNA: TGCAGTGCAAAACTCTGGGAGGGGCAGTTCTTC. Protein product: CSAKLWEGQFF.

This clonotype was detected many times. Written as DNA, the CDR3 is TGTGCCAGCAGCCTGGGGGGCTCCTACGAGCAGTACTTC. It is translated as CASSLGGSYEQYF. The J gene is TRBJ2-7, the V gene TRBV28, with D tentatively TRBD2 (6 bases). Deletions cut 6 bases from V and 0 bases from J, with 9 bases between. CDR3 size: 13 residues. Per the germline V gene, CDR1 is MDHEN and CDR2 is SYDVKM.

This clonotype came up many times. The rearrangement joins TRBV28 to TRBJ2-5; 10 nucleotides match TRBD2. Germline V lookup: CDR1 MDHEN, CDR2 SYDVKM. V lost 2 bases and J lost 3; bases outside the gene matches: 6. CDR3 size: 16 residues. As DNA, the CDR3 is TGTGCCAGCAGTTTAGGGCTAGCGGGGGTGGAAGAGACCCAGTACTTC. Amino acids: CASSLGLAGVEETQYF.